Below, one T cell receptor beta chain is given with its context. This specimen belongs to a study of technical replicates of blood from a few donors. Sequencing used immunoSEQ multiplex PCR; TCRdb keeps in-frame clones, though not all of them. Among some 85,000 clones listed, roughly 96% were seen once. This TCR derives from a human donor in good health. Sequencing was carried out using T cells isolated from PBMCs.

The CDR3 DNA follows: TGTGCCAGCAGTTTTGCCGGGACAGGAGCATACGAGCAGTACTTC. This codes for CASSFAGTGAYEQYF. This chain joins TRBV27 and TRBJ2-7, with 8 positions matching TRBD1. CDR3 length: 15 amino acids. The V and J ends lost 3 bases and 4 bases, in that order; junction bases with no gene match: 8. Per the germline V gene, CDR1 is MNHEY and CDR2 is SMNVEV (reference sequence).